The next 9 T cell receptor beta chains were all read from a single sample in a study of CD39 and CD103 CD8 tumor-infiltrating T cells. TCRdb's copy holds only in-frame clones and misses some; the assay was immunoSEQ multiplex PCR. This table holds a few hundred clones, 50% to 55% found once. The sample taken for sequencing was CD39+ CD103+ CD8+ T cells sorted from the tumor. Subset meaning: CD103+CD39+ double-positive CD45RA- CD8 T cells. The receptors come from a human donor with head and neck squamous cell carcinoma.

This clone was observed once. The chain employs TRBV19 and TRBJ2-3, with D uncertain. Trimming cost V 6 bases and J 5 bases, with 12 bases left between them. This CDR3 comprises 13 residues. In germline, CDR1 is LNHDA, CDR2 SQIVND (reference sequence). This CDR3 is CASSPTPEDTQYF. The CDR3 DNA reads TGTGCCAGTAGCCCGACCCCCGAAGATACGCAGTATTTT.

This clone has only a few counts. CDR3 sequence reads: CASSLPSYDNEQFF. The CDR3 DNA sequence: TGCGCCAGCAGCTTGCCCAGCTACGACAATGAGCAGTTCTTC. V and J are TRBV5-1 and TRBJ2-1; D is ambiguous. The CDR3 spans 14 residues. CDR1 is SGHRS and CDR2 is YFSETQ in the germline V gene. Trimming cost V 1 base and J 5 bases, with 10 bases left between them.

This clone is hyperexpanded in the sample. The CDR3 region has the DNA TGCAGCGTTGATGGCCAGGGGTTTCGGGAGCAGTACTTC. Protein product: CSVDGQGFREQYF. The chain combines TRBV29-1 with TRBJ2-7; TRBD1 is a possible D gene (6 bases). V was trimmed by 3 bases and J by 7 bases, leaving 16 bases between them. The V gene's germline CDR1 is SQVTM and CDR2 ANQGSEA. The CDR3 runs to 13 residues.

This chain joins TRBV27 and TRBJ2-7, with a tentative D call TRBD2 (6 bases). The length of the CDR3 is 16 residues. Germline V gene data show CDR1 as MNHEY and CDR2 as SMNVEV (reference sequence). V gave up 1 base and J gave up 2 bases, with 15 bases separating them. The CDR3 DNA reads TGTGCCAGCAGTTTATGGTCCGGGGGAAATACCTACGAGCAGTACTTC. It is translated as CASSLWSGGNTYEQYF.

The CDR3 DNA reads as TGCGCCAGCAGCCAAGGTCCTATGGGGACTAGCGGGGGGGGCGAGCAGTACTTC. Amino acid sequence: CASSQGPMGTSGGGEQYF. The gene calls are TRBV4-1 and TRBJ2-7, with TRBD2 identical over 16 bases. V shed 1 base and J 6 bases; nucleotides not matched to a gene: 9. Germline V gene data show CDR1 as MGHRA and CDR2 as YSYEKL. The CDR3 runs to 18 residues.

The chain links TRBV5-1 to TRBJ2-1; D remains ambiguous. V was pared by 0 bases and J by 0 bases, with 4 bases between. CDR3 length equals 14 residues. The V gene's germline CDR1 is SGHRS and CDR2 YFSETQ. The CDR3 region has the DNA TGCGCCAGCAGCTTGGCAGTCTCCTACAATGAGCAGTTCTTC. Its protein is CASSLAVSYNEQFF.

This clone appeared a few times. The sample contains more than one DNA sequence encoding this CDR3. The chain combines TRBV4-1 with TRBJ1-1, with TRBD1 matching over 7 bases. With 4 bases clipped from V and 5 bases from J, the junction kept 10 bases outside the gene matches. Germline lookup yields CDR1 MGHRA and CDR2 YSYEKL. The CDR3 is 15 amino acids. The CDR3 nucleotides are TGCGCCAGCAGCCTCCCGACAGGGAGTAGGACTGAAGCTTTCTTT. It translates to CASSLPTGSRTEAFF.

V usage is TRBV11-1 and J usage is TRBJ1-2, with D unclear. Trimming stripped 1 base from V and 8 bases from J, with 8 bases between. The germline gives CDR1 SGHAT, CDR2 FQDESV (reference sequence). CDR3 size: 12 residues. In DNA, the CDR3 is TGTGCCAGCAGCTTAGGTGGTGTGGGCTACACCTTC. It specifies CASSLGGVGYTF.

This clone is deemed large. This chain uses TRBV19 with TRBJ1-5; D unresolved. There are 14 residues in the CDR3. The V and J ends lost 1 base and 7 bases respectively, with 11 bases between them. Germline CDR1 reads LNHDA; CDR2 reads SQIVND (reference sequence). CDR3 loop: CASSIVPENQPQHF. DNA for the CDR3: TGTGCCAGTAGTATAGTTCCGGAGAACCAGCCCCAGCATTTT.